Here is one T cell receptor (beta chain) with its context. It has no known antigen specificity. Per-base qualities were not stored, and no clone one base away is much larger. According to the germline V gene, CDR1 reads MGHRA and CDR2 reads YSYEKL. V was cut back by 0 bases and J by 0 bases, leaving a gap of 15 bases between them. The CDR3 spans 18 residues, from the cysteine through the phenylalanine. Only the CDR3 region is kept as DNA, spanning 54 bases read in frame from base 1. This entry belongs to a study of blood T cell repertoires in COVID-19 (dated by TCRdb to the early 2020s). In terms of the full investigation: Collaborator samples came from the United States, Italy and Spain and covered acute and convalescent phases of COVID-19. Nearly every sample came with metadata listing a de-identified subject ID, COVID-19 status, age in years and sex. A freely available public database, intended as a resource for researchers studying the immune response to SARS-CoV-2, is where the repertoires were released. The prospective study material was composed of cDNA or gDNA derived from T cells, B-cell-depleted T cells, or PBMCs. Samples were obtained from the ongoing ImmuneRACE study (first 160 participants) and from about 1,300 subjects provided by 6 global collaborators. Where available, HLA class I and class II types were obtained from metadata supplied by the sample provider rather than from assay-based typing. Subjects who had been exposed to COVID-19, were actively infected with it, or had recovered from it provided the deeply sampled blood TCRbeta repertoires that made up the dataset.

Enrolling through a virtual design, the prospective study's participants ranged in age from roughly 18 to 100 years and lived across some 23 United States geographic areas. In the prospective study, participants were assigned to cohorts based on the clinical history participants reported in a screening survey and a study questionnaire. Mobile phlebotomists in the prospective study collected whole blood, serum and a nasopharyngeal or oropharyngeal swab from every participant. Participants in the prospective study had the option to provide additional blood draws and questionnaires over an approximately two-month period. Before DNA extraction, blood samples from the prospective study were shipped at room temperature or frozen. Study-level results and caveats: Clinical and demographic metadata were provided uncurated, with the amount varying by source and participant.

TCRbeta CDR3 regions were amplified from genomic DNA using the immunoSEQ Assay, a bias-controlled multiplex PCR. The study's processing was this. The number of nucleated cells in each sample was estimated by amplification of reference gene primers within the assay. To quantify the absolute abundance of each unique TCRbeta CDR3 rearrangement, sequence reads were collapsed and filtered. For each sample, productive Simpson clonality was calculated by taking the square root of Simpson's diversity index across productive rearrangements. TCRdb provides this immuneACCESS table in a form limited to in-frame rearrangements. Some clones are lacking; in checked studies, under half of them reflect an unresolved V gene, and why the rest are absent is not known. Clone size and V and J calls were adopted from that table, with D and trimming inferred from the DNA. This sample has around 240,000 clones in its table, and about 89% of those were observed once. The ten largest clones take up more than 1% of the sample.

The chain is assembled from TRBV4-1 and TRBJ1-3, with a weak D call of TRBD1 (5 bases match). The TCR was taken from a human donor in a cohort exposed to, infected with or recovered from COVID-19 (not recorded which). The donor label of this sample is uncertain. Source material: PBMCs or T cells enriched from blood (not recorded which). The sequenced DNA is TGCGCCAGCAGCCAAGAAGGACACCTAACCCTCTCTGGAAACACCATATATTTT. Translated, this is CASSQEGHLTLSGNTIYF.